Below, one T cell receptor beta chain is given with its context. Its target is unknown. Whole-study results and caveats: The TCR gene usage of tumor memory CD4+ T cells clustered together with blood and lymph node memory CD4+ cells and with lymph node naive CD4+ cells.

After constant-region reverse-primer amplification, full-length variable regions underwent semi-nested PCR with Nested Universal Primer A. MiXCR, applied by TCRdb to the 5' RACE reads, yields one record per CDR3 protein. The profile shows about 54,000 distinct CDR3 sequences, 17% of them singletons. This clonotype was obtained from a female donor with breast cancer. The sample comprised naive CD4+ T cells sorted from blood. Sample subset: naive CD4+ T cells, CD4+CD45RA+CD25-.

DNA for the CDR3: TGCAGTGCTGGAAAGGTCCAGAACACTGAAGCTTTCTTT. Encoded protein: CSAGKVQNTEAFF. The V gene is TRBV20-1, the J gene TRBJ1-1; D is unresolved. V lost 5 bases, J lost 1 base, and 11 bases lay in between. The CDR3 consists of 13 residues. Germline lookup yields CDR1 DFQATT and CDR2 SNEGSKA (reference sequence).